One sample yielded the 8 T cell receptor beta chains listed below, sequenced in a study of T cell responses to AZD1222 COVID-19 vaccine. Assay used: immunoSEQ multiplex PCR; TCRdb lists only in-frame clones, some missing. The sample carries about 130,000 clones, 85% recorded once. This material consisted of peripheral blood, taken 28 days after the second AZD1222 dose. The receptor source for this set is an adult who received the AZD1222 COVID-19 vaccine.

The chain joins TRBV30 to TRBJ2-7, with 11 nucleotides matching TRBD1. CDR3 size: 15 residues. Trimming removed 1 base from V and 5 bases from J; junction bases left unmatched: 7. Germline V gene data show CDR1 as GTSNPN and CDR2 as SVGIG (reference sequence). The CDR3 sequence: CAWSGSGQGVHEQYF. The CDR3, as DNA: TGTGCCTGGAGTGGGTCGGGACAGGGGGTTCACGAGCAGTACTTC.

This clone has only one observation. The rearrangement joins TRBV19 to TRBJ1-5; possibly TRBD1 for D (6 bases). Germline V gene sequence: CDR1 LNHDA, CDR2 SQIVND (reference sequence). The CDR3 sequence is 16 residues long. With 8 bases removed from V and 6 bases from J, the gap between germline ends came to 23 bases. CDR3 sequence: CASVGLAGASIQPQHF. The CDR3 DNA is TGTGCCAGTGTAGGACTCGCGGGGGCCTCCATTCAGCCCCAGCATTTT.

The chain combines TRBV13 with TRBJ2-1; no clear D gene. The V and J ends lost 1 base and 7 bases respectively, with 8 bases between them. This CDR3 is 13 amino acids long. The V gene's germline CDR1 is PRHDT and CDR2 FYEKMQ (reference sequence). The chain's CDR3 is CASSLVGKNEQFF. CDR3 coding DNA: TGTGCCAGCAGCTTAGTGGGGAAAAATGAGCAGTTCTTC. The full variable domain, in which reference TRBV13 and TRBJ2-1 provide the parts outside the CDR3, is AAGVIQSPRHLIKEKRETATLKCYPIPRHDTVYWYQQGPGQDPQFLISFYEKMQSDKGSIPDRFSAQQFSDYHSELNMSSLELGDSALYFCASSLVGKNEQFFGPGTRLTVL.

The V and J genes are TRBV9 and TRBJ1-6; D perhaps matches TRBD1 (6 bases). The germline CDR1 and CDR2 sequences are SGDLS and YYNGEE. There are 14 residues in the CDR3. V was clipped by 3 bases and J by 10 bases, with 14 bases between them. The DNA of the CDR3 is TGTGCCAGCAGCGCGGGACAATTTGAATCACCCCTCCACTTT. It is translated as CASSAGQFESPLHF.

The CDR3 sequence is CASSYTSTDTQYF. CDR3 DNA: TGTGCCAGCAGTTATACTAGCACAGATACGCAGTATTTT. The chain uses TRBV7-9 and TRBJ2-3, with D unclear. Trimming left V 6 bases short and J 0 bases short, with 7 bases between. CDR1 SEHNR and CDR2 FQNEAQ come from the germline V gene (reference sequence). CDR3 length: 13 residues.

The chain links TRBV9 to TRBJ2-7, with 11 bases that match TRBD2. Losses at the gene ends were 4 bases for V and 7 bases for J; bases not matched to a gene: 13. Germline CDR1 and CDR2: SGDLS and YYNGEE. The CDR3 has 16 amino acids. CDR3 coding DNA: TGTGCCAGCAGCCCCTCCGGGGGTAGCGGGGGGGCGGAGCAGTACTTC. Its protein is CASSPSGGSGGAEQYF.

V gene TRBV7-9 combines with J gene TRBJ1-1; D is perhaps TRBD1 (5 bases). This CDR3 spans 15 amino acids. CDR1 SEHNR and CDR2 FQNEAQ come from the germline V gene (reference sequence). Trimming cost V 3 bases and J 4 bases, with 15 bases left between them. DNA for the CDR3: TGTGCCAGCAGCTTGTATGGGGGGATCGTCACTGAAGCTTTCTTT. It encodes CASSLYGGIVTEAFF.

This chain uses TRBV30 with TRBJ1-4, with unresolved D. The CDR3 is made up of 13 amino acids. Germline V lookup: CDR1 GTSNPN, CDR2 SVGIG (reference sequence). Trimming removed 0 bases from V and 5 bases from J, with 7 bases in between. Written as DNA, the CDR3 is TGTGCCTGGAGTGTAGGGCGGAATGAAAAACTGTTTTTT. Its translation: CAWSVGRNEKLFF.